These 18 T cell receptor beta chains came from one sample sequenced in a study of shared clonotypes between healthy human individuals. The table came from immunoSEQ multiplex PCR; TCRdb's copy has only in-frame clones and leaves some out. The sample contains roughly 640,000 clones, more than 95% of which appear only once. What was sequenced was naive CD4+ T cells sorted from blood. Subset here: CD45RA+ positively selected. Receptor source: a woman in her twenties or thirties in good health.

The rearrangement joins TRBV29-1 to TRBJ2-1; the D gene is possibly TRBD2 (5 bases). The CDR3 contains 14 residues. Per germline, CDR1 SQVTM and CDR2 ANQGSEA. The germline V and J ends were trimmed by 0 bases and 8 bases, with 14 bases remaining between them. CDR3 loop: CSVEDEGETDEQFF. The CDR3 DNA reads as TGCAGCGTTGAAGACGAGGGAGAGACCGATGAGCAGTTCTTC.

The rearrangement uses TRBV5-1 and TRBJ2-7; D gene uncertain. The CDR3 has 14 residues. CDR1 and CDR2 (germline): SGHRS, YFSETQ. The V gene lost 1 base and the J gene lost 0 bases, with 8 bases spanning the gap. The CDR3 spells CASSLPQSSYEQYF. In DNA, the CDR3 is TGCGCCAGCAGCTTGCCACAAAGCTCCTACGAGCAGTACTTC.

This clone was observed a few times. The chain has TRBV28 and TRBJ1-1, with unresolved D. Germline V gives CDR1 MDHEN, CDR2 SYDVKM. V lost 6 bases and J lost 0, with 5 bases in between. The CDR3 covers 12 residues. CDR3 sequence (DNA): TGTGCCAGCAGCCAGATGAACACTGAAGCTTTCTTT. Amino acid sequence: CASSQMNTEAFF. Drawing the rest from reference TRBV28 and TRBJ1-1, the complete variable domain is DVKVTQSSRYLVKRTGEKVFLECVQDMDHENMFWYRQDPGLGLRLIYFSYDVKMKEKGDIPEGYSVSREKKERFSLILESASTNQTSMYLCASSQMNTEAFFGQGTRLTVV.

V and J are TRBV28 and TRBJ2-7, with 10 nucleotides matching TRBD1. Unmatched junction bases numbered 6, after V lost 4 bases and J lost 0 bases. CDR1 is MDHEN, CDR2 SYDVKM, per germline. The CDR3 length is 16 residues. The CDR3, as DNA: TGTGCCAGCAGTTCCCCTCGACAGGGGGCCTCCTACGAGCAGTACTTC. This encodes CASSSPRQGASYEQYF.

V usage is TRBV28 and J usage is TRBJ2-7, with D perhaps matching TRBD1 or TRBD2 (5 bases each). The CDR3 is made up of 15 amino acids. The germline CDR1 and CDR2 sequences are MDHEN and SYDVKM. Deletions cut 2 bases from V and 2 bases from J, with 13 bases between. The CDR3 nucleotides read TGTGCCAGCAGTTTAGCGGACATCGGGGCCTACGAGCAGTACTTC. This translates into CASSLADIGAYEQYF.

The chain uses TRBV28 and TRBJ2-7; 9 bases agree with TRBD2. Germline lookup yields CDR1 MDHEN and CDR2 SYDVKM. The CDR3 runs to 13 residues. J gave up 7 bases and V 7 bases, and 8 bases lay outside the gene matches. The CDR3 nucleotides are TGTGCCAGCACGCGTAGCGGGAGCGGTGAGCAGTACTTC. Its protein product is CASTRSGSGEQYF.

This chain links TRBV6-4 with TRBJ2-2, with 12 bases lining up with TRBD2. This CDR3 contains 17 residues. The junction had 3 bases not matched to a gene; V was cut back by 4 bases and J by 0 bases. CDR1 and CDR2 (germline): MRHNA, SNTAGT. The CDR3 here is CASSALAGGTNTGELFF. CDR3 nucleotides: TGTGCCAGCAGTGCACTAGCGGGAGGAACGAACACCGGGGAGCTGTTTTTT.

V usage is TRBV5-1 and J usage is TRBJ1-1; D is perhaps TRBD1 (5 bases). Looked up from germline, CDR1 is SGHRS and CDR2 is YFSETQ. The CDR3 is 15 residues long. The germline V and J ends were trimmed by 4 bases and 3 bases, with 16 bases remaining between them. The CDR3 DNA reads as TGCGCCAGCAGCCCTGCACTGCAGGGCGACACTGAAGCTTTCTTT. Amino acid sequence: CASSPALQGDTEAFF.

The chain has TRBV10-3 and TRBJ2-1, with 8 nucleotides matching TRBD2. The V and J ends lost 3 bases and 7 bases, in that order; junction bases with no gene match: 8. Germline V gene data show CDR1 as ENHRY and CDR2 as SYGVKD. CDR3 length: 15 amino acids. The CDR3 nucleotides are TGTGCCATCAGTGAAACCGGGACTAGTCGAAATGAGCAGTTCTTC. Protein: CAISETGTSRNEQFF.

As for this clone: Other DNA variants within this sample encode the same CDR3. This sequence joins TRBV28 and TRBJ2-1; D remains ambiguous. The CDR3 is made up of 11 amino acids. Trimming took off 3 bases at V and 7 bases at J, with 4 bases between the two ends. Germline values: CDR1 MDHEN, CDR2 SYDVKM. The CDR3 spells CASSLINEQFF. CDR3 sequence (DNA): TGTGCCAGCAGTTTGATAAATGAGCAGTTCTTC.

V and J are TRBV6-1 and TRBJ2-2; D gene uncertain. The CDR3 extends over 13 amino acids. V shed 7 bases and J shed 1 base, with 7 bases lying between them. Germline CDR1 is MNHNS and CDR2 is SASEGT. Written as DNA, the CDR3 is TGTGCCAGCAATACCGTGAACACCGGGGAGCTGTTTTTT. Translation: CASNTVNTGELFF.

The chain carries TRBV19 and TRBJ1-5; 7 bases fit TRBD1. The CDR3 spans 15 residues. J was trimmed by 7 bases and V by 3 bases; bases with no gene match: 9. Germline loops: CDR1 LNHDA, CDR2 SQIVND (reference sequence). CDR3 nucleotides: TGTGCCAGTAGTATGGCGACAGGGTTGAACCAGCCCCAGCATTTT. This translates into CASSMATGLNQPQHF.

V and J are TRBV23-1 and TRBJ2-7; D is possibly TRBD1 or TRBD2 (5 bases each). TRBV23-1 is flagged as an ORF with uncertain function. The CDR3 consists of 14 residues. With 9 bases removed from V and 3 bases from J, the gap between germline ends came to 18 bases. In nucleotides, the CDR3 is TGCGCCAGAGCAGCTGGGACGATATTCTACGAGCAGTACTTC. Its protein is CARAAGTIFYEQYF.

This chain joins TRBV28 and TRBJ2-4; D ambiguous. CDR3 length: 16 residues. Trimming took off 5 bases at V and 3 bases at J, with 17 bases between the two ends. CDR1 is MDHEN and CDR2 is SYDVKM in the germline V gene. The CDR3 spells CASSLDRTPGKNIQYF. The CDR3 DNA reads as TGTGCCAGCAGTCTGGACCGTACGCCAGGCAAAAACATTCAGTACTTC. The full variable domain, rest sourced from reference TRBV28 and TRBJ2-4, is DVKVTQSSRYLVKRTGEKVFLECVQDMDHENMFWYRQDPGLGLRLIYFSYDVKMKEKGDIPEGYSVSREKKERFSLILESASTNQTSMYLCASSLDRTPGKNIQYFGAGTRLSVL.

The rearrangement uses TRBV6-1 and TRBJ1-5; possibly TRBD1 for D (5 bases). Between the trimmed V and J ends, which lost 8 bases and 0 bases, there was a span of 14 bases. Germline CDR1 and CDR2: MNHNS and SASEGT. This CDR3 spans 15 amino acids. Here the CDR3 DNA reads TGTGCCAGCGGGCCCACGGGGCATAGCAATCAGCCCCAGCATTTT. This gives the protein CASGPTGHSNQPQHF.

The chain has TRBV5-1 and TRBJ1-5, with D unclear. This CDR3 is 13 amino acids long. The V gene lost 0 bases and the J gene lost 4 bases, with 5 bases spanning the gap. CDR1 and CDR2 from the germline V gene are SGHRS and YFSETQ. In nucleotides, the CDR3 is TGCGCCAGCAGCTTGGTTTCGAATCAGCCCCAGCATTTT. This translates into CASSLVSNQPQHF.

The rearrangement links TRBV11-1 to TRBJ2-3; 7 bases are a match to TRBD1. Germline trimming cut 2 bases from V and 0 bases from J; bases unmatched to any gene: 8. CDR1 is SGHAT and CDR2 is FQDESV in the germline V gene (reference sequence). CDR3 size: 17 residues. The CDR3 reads CASSLPDRDPSTDTQYF. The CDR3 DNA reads TGTGCCAGCAGCTTACCTGACAGGGATCCGAGCACAGATACGCAGTATTTT.

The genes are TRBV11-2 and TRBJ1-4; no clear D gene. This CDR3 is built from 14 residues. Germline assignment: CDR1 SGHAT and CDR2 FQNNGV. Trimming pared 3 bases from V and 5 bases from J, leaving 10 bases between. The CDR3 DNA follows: TGTGCCAGCAGCTTGAACAGAGTAAATGAAAAACTGTTTTTT. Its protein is CASSLNRVNEKLFF.